A selection of T cell receptor beta chains follows, all from one sample in a study of blood T cell repertoires in COVID-19. Assay: immunoSEQ multiplex PCR; the TCRdb copy retains only in-frame clones and omits some. This table holds around 86,000 clones, around 87% found once. The sequenced sample consisted of peripheral blood. These receptors originate from a human donor with acute or convalescent COVID-19. The donor label of this sample is uncertain. CDR3s include the opening cysteine and the closing phenylalanine or tryptophan. A D gene is named only where the DNA matches it firmly. Some rows have no size entry. The others give once, few or many, or a class for an expanded clone.

J gene,V gene,clone size,D gene,CDR3 protein,CDR3 DNA
TRBJ2-3,TRBV7-9,.,.,CASSTPGGSTDTQYF,TGTGCCAGCTCCACCCCGGGGGGCAGCACAGATACGCAGTATTTT
TRBJ1-1,TRBV4-3,.,.,CASSQDSMRGTEAFF,TGCGCCAGCAGCCAAGATTCAATGCGCGGCACTGAAGCTTTCTTT
TRBJ2-2,TRBV7-9,.,TRBD2,CASSTPSGGDTGELFF,TGTGCCAGCAGCACCCCTAGCGGGGGTGACACCGGGGAGCTGTTTTTT
TRBJ2-5,TRBV5-1,.,.,CASSSGEETQYF,TGCGCCAGCAGCTCAGGGGAAGAGACCCAGTACTTC
TRBJ2-3,TRBV7-2,once,TRBD1,CASRRDRSTDTQYF,TGTGCCAGCAGACGGGACAGGAGCACAGATACGCAGTATTTT
TRBJ2-3,TRBV30,.,.,CAWGPRTASFTDTQYF,TGTGCCTGGGGGCCTCGGACTGCCAGCTTCACAGATACGCAGTATTTT
TRBJ2-7,TRBV4-1,.,TRBD1,CASRQQRDSGGEQYF,TGCGCCAGCAGACAACAAAGGGACAGCGGTGGCGAGCAGTACTTC
TRBJ2-4,TRBV27,.,TRBD1,CASSLGGTGVDNIQYF,TGTGCCAGCAGTTTAGGGGGGACAGGGGTGGATAACATTCAGTACTTC
TRBJ1-1,TRBV5-1,.,TRBD1,CASSLTGETTEAFF,TGCGCCAGCAGCTTGACAGGGGAAACGACTGAAGCTTTCTTT
TRBJ1-1,TRBV7-9,.,TRBD1,CASSPDRGEAFF,TGTGCCAGCAGCCCGGACAGGGGTGAAGCTTTCTTT
TRBJ2-5,TRBV7-9,.,TRBD1,CASSPPDRGRGETQYF,TGTGCCAGCAGCCCCCCGGACAGGGGGCGAGGGGAGACCCAGTACTTC
TRBJ2-7,TRBV7-3,once,TRBD1,CASSPRGTATYEQYF,TGTGCCAGCAGCCCTAGGGGGACAGCAACCTACGAGCAGTACTTC
TRBJ2-7,TRBV19,.,.,CASSIGPAGPYEQYF,TGTGCCAGTAGTATAGGCCCGGCAGGGCCCTACGAGCAGTACTTC
TRBJ1-6,TRBV30,.,.,CAWNYLGQGNSPLHF,TGTGCCTGGAACTACCTAGGGCAGGGGAATTCACCCCTCCACTTT
TRBJ1-2,TRBV19,.,.,CASSSPRQAPGGGYTF,TGTGCCAGTAGTTCCCCCCGACAGGCCCCGGGGGGAGGCTACACCTTC
TRBJ2-7,TRBV6-1,.,.,CASSEAGRPYEQYF,TGTGCCAGCAGTGAAGCAGGGAGACCCTACGAGCAGTACTTC
TRBJ1-2,TRBV7-6,.,.,CASSLNPQGNYGYTF,TGTGCCAGCAGCTTAAACCCCCAGGGGAACTATGGCTACACCTTC
TRBJ1-4,TRBV28,once,TRBD1,CASSFWGQGNEKLFF,TGTGCCAGCAGTTTTTGGGGACAGGGGAATGAAAAACTGTTTTTT
TRBJ1-1,TRBV5-1,.,.,CASSWASLDTEAFF,TGCGCCAGCAGCTGGGCATCCTTGGACACTGAAGCTTTCTTT
TRBJ2-7,TRBV7-8,.,.,CASSPHRGSYEQYF,TGTGCCAGCAGCCCCCACAGAGGGTCCTACGAGCAGTACTTC
TRBJ2-6,TRBV28,.,TRBD1,CASSQTGDLANVLTF,TGTGCCAGCAGTCAGACAGGGGACTTGGCCAACGTCCTGACTTTC
TRBJ1-3,TRBV5-4,.,.,CASSSQDSSGNTIYF,TGTGCCAGCAGCTCACAGGACAGCTCTGGAAACACCATATATTTT